Included here is one T cell receptor beta chain sequence, with context. The antigen remains unidentified. The PCR contained 60 Vbeta and 13 Jbeta primers. Produced via immunoSEQ multiplex PCR; TCRdb's table is partial and in-frame only. The repertoire holds around 130,000 clones, with approximately 80% as singletons. Trimming shortened V by 5 bases and J by 5 bases, and 7 bases separated the two germline ends. The germline V gene encodes CDR1 SGHTA and CDR2 FQGNSA. This CDR3 has 12 residues. This entry is derived from a study of cytomegalovirus exposure and HLA in healthy donors. Study conclusions and caveats: Associated with cytomegalovirus, according to the listing, were around 160 TCR beta chains.

This chain joins TRBV7-2 and TRBJ2-1; D not resolved. The sequence came from a woman younger than 35 in good health and CMV-seropositive. Input material: PBMCs. The CDR3 coding sequence is TGTGCCAGCAGCCCCTACCACAATGAGCAGTTCTTC. Amino acid sequence: CASSPYHNEQFF.